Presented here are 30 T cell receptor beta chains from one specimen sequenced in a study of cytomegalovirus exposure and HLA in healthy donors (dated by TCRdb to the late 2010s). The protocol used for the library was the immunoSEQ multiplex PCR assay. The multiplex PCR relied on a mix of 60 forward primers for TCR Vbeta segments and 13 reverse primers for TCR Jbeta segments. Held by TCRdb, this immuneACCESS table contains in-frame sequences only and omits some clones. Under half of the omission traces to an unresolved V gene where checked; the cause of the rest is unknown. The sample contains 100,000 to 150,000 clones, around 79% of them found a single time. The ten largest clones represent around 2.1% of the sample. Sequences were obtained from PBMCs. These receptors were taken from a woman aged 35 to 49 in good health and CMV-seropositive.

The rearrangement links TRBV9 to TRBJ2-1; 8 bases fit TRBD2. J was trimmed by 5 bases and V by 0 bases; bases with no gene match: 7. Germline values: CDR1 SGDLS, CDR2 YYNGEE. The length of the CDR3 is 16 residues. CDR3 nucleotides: TGTGCCAGCAGCGTAGGAAAAACTAGCGGACACAATGAGCAGTTCTTC. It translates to CASSVGKTSGHNEQFF.

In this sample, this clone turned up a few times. CDR3 nucleotide sequence: TGTGCTAGTGGTCGCGGACAGGGGAACACAGATACGCAGTATTTT. Protein sequence: CASGRGQGNTDTQYF. The rearrangement joins TRBV12-5 to TRBJ2-3; TRBD1 aligns across 9 bases. This CDR3 comprises 15 residues. The V and J ends lost 5 bases and 2 bases, in that order; junction bases with no gene match: 5. The germline V gene has CDR1 LGHNT and CDR2 FRNRAP.

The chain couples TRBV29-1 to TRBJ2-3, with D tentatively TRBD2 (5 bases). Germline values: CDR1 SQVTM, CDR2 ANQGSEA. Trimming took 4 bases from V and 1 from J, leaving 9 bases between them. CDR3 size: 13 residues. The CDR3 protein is CSVGGSGTDTQYF. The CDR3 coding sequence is TGCAGCGTTGGAGGGAGCGGCACAGATACGCAGTATTTT.

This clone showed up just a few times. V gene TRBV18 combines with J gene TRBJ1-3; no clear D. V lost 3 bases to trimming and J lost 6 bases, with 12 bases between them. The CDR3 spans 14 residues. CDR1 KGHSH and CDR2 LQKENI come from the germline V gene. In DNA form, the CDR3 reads TGTGCCAGCTCACCGACTTCTCCCCCAAACACCATATATTTT. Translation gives CASSPTSPPNTIYF.

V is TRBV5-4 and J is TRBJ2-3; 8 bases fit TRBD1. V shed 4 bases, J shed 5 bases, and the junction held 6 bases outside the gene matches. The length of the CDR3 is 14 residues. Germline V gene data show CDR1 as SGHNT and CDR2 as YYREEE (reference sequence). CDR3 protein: CASSLTGQGDTQYF. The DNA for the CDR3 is TGTGCCAGCAGCCTGACCGGACAGGGAGATACGCAGTATTTT.

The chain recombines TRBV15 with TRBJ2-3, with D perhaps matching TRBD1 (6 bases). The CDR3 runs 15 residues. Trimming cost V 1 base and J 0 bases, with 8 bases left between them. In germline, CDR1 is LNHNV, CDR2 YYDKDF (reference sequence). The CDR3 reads CATSRAGQSTDTQYF. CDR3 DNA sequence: TGTGCCACCAGCAGAGCGGGACAAAGCACAGATACGCAGTATTTT.

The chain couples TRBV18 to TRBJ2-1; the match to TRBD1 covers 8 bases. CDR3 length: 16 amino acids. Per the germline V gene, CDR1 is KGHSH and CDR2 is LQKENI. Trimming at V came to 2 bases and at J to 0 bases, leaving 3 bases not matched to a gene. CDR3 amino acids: CASSPNGQGSYNEQFF. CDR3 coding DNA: TGTGCCAGCTCACCAAATGGACAGGGCTCCTACAATGAGCAGTTCTTC.

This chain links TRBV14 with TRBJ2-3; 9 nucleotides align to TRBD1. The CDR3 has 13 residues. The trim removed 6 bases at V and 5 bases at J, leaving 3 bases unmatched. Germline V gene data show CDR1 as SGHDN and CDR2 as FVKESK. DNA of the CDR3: TGTGCCAGCAGGGACAGGGGAATAGATACGCAGTATTTT. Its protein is CASRDRGIDTQYF.

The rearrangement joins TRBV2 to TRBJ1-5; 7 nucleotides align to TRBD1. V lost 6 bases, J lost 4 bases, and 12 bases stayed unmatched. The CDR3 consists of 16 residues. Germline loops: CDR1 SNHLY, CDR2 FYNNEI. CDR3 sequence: CASRDLGRGRNQPQHF. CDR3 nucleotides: TGTGCCAGCAGGGACTTGGGCAGGGGGAGAAATCAGCCCCAGCATTTT.

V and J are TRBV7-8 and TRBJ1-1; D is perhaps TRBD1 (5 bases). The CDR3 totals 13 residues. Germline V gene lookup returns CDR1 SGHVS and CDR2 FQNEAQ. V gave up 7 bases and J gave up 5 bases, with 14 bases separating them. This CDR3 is CASTVGGGTEAFF. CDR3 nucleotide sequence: TGTGCCAGCACCGTGGGGGGGGGAACTGAAGCTTTCTTT.

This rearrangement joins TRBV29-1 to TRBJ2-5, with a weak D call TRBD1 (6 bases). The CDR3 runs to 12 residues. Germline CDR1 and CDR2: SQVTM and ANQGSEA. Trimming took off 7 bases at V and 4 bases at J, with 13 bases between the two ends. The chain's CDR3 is CSGYRAGETQYF. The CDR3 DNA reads TGCAGCGGCTACAGGGCCGGAGAGACCCAGTACTTC.

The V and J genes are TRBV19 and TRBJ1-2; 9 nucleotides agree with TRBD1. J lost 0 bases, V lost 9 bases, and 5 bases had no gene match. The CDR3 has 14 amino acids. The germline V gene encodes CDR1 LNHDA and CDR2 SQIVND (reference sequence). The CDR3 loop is CASLRQGANYGYTF. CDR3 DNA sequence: TGTGCCAGCCTAAGACAGGGGGCTAACTATGGCTACACCTTC. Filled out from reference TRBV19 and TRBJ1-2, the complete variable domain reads DGGITQSPKYLFRKEGQNVTLSCEQNLNHDAMYWYRQDPGQGLRLIYYSQIVNDFQKGDIAEGYSVSREKKESFPLTVTSAQKNPTAFYLCASLRQGANYGYTFGSGTRLTVV.

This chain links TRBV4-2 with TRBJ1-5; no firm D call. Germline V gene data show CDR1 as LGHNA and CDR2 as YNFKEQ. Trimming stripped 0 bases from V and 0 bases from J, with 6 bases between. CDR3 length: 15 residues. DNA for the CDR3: TGTGCCAGCAGCCAAGAACAGACTAGCAATCAGCCCCAGCATTTT. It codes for CASSQEQTSNQPQHF.

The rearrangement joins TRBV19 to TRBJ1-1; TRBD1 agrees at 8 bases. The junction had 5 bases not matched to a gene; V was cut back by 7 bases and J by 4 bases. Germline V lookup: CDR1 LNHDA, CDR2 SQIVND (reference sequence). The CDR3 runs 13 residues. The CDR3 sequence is CASNRDRGTEAFF. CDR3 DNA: TGTGCCAGTAACCGCGACAGGGGCACTGAAGCTTTCTTT.

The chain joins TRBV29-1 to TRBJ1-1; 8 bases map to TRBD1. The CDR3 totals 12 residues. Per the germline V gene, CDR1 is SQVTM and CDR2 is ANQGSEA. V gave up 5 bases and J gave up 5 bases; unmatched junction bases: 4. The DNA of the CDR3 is TGCAGCGTTCATTGGACAGGGACTGAAGCTTTCTTT. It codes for CSVHWTGTEAFF.

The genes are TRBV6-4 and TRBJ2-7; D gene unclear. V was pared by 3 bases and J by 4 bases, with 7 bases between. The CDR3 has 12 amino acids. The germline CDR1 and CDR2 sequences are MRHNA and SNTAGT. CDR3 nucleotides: TGTGCCAGCAGTGATTCGTTGTACGAGCAGTACTTC. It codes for CASSDSLYEQYF.

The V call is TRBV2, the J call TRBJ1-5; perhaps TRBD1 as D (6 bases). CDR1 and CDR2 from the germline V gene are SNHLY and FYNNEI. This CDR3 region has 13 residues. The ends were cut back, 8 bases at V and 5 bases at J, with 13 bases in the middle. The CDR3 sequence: CASREGGYQPQHF. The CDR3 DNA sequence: TGTGCCAGCCGGGAGGGGGGCTATCAGCCCCAGCATTTT.

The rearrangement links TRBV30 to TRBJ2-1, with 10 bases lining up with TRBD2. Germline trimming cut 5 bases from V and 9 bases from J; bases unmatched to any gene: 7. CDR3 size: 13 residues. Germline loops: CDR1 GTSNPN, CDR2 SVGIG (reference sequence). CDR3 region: CAWSIAGGGEQFF. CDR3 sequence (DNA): TGTGCCTGGTCTATAGCGGGAGGCGGTGAGCAGTTCTTC.

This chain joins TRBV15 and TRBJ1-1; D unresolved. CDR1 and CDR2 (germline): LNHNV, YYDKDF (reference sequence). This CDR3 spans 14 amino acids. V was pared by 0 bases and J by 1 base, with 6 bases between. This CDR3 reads CATSRDRGNTEAFF. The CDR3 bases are TGTGCCACCAGCAGAGACAGAGGGAACACTGAAGCTTTCTTT.

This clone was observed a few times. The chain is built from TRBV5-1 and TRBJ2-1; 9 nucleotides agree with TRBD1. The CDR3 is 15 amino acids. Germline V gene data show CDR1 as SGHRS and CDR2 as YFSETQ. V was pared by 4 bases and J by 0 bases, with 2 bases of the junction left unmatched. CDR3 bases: TGCGCCAGCAGCGGGGGACAGGGCTCCTACAATGAGCAGTTCTTC. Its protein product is CASSGGQGSYNEQFF.

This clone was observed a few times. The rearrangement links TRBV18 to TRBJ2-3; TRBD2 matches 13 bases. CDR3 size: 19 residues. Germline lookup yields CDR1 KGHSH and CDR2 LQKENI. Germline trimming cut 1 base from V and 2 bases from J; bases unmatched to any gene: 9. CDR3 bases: TGTGCCAGCTCACCACATGGACTAGCGGGGGCCTCTTACACAGATACGCAGTATTTT. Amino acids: CASSPHGLAGASYTDTQYF.

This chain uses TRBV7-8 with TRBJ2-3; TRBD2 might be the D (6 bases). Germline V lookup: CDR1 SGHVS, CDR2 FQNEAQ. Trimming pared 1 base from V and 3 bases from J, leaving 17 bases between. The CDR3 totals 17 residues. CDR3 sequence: CASSLGFGSMRTDTQYF. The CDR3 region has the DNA TGTGCCAGCAGCTTAGGGTTCGGGAGTATGAGGACAGATACGCAGTATTTT.

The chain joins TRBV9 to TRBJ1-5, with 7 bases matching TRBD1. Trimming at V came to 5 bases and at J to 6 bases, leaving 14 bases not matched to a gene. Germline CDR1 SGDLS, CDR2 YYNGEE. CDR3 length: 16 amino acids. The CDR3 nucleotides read TGTGCCAGCAGGCCAATCCAGGGGGGTCGGGGTCAGCCCCAGCATTTT. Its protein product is CASRPIQGGRGQPQHF.

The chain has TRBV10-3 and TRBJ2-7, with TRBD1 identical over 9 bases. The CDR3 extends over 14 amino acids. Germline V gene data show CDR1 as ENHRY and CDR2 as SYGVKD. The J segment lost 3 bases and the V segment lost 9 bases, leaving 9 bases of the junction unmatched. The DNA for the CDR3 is TGTGCCATAACCGGGACAGGGTCCAGCTACGAGCAGTACTTC. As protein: CAITGTGSSYEQYF.

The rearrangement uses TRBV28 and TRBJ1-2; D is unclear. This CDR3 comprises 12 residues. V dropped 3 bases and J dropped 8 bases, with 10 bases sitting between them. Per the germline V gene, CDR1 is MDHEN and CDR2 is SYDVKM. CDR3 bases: TGTGCCAGCAGTTTTATAAGTGGCGGCTACACCTTC. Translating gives CASSFISGGYTF.

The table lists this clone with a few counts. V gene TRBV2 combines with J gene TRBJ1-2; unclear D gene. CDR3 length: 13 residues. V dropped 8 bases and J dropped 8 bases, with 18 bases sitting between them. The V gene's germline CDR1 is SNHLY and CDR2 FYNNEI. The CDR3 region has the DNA TGTGCCAGCTCTTTAAACGACATATCCGGCTACACCTTC. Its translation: CASSLNDISGYTF.

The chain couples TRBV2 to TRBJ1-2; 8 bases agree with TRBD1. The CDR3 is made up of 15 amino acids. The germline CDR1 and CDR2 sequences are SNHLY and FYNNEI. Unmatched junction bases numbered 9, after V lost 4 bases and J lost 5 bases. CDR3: CASSGDRGVGYGYTF. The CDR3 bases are TGTGCCAGCAGTGGTGACAGGGGAGTGGGGTATGGCTACACCTTC.

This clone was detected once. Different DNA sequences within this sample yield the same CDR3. The CDR3 spells CASSVEGMNTEAFF. As DNA, the CDR3 is TGTGCCAGCAGCGTAGAGGGGATGAACACTGAAGCTTTCTTT. The chain has TRBV9 and TRBJ1-1; TRBD1 might be the D (5 bases). With 0 bases removed from V and 0 bases from J, the gap between germline ends came to 6 bases. The length of the CDR3 is 14 residues. Germline-derived CDR1 and CDR2 are SGDLS and YYNGEE.

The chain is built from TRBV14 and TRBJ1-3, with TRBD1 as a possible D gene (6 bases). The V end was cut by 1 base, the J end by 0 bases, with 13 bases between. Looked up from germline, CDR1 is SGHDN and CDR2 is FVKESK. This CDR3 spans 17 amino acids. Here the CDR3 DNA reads TGTGCCAGCAGCCAAGTATGGACGACAGGCTCTGGAAACACCATATATTTT. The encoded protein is CASSQVWTTGSGNTIYF.

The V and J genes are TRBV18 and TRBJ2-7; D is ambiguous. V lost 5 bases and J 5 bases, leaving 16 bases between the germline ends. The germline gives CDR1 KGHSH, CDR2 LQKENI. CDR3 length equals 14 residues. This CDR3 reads CASSTNTRSDEQYF. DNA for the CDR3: TGTGCCAGCTCAACTAACACCAGATCCGACGAGCAGTACTTC.